The 9 T cell receptor beta chains given below trace back to one sample, sequenced in a study of response to subunit inactivated influenza vaccine (dated by TCRdb to the late 2010s). Library preparation was by RT-PCR. Sequencer: Illumina HiSeq 2500. The public reads were reprocessed in TCRdb via fastp at Q25 and MiXCR, keeping in-frame beta chains. Entries are consolidated by CDR3 protein sequence, retaining the most common genes and DNA. The table for this sample lists 860,000 or so distinct CDR3 sequences; 21% of them were counted only once. The top ten hold roughly 10% of the sample. The source material was PBMCs from blood, sampled about 5 days after vaccination. These receptor sequences come from a man over 45 who received an inactivated influenza vaccine. Donor details come from another sample of the same person, matched by shared clones.

The chain couples TRBV6-2 or TRBV6-3 to TRBJ2-1; TRBD2 is a possible D gene (6 bases). In germline, CDR1 is MNHEY, CDR2 SVGEGT. This CDR3 has 17 residues. Trimming pared 5 bases from V and 2 bases from J, leaving 19 bases between. CDR3 residues: CASSAPSPGVAYNEQFF. In DNA form, the CDR3 reads TGTGCCAGCAGTGCCCCCTCCCCGGGAGTGGCCTACAATGAGCAGTTCTTC.

There are a few counts of this clonotype. V and J are TRBV20-1 and TRBJ2-5; D not certain. Germline assignment: CDR1 DFQATT and CDR2 SNEGSKA (reference sequence). The CDR3 loop spans 8 amino acids. CDR3 sequence reads: CSVETQYF. The CDR3 nucleotides are TGCAGCGTGGAGACCCAGTACTTC.

This clonotype has just a few counts. The CDR3 region has the DNA TGTGCCACCAGTGACATATTTGGACAGGGCCCTCCAGATACGCAGTATTTT. This encodes CATSDIFGQGPPDTQYF. The chain couples TRBV24-1 to TRBJ2-3; 8 bases line up with TRBD1. The V gene end was trimmed by 4 bases and the J gene end by 4 bases; junction bases not matched to a gene: 12. The CDR3 runs to 17 residues. The V gene's germline CDR1 is KGHDR and CDR2 SFDVKD.

DNA for the CDR3: TGCAGCGTTGAAGCGACAGGGGTATACGACGAGCAGTACTTC. Protein sequence: CSVEATGVYDEQYF. V usage is TRBV29-1 and J usage is TRBJ2-7; 8 bases align to TRBD1. CDR1 SQVTM and CDR2 ANQGSEA come from the germline V gene. This CDR3 is built from 14 residues. J gave up 5 bases and V 1 base, and 7 bases lay outside the gene matches.

This sequence joins TRBV25-1 and TRBJ2-7, with TRBD1 matching 12 bases. With 9 bases clipped from V and 6 bases from J, the junction kept 9 bases outside the gene matches. The V gene's germline CDR1 is MGHDK and CDR2 SYGVNS. CDR3 length: 14 residues. The CDR3 here is CASPRGQGAIEQYF. The DNA for the CDR3 is TGTGCCAGTCCGAGGGGACAGGGGGCGATCGAGCAGTACTTC.

This chain links TRBV15 with TRBJ1-5; a possible D gene is TRBD1 (5 bases). Germline CDR1 and CDR2: LNHNV and YYDKDF (reference sequence). This CDR3 contains 13 residues. Trimming pared 0 bases from V and 11 bases from J, leaving 11 bases between. CDR3 coding DNA: TGTGCCACCAGCAGAGATCTTCCAGGGACCCAGCATTTT. Protein: CATSRDLPGTQHF. Full variable domain (rest looked up from reference TRBV15 and TRBJ1-5): DAMVIQNPRYQVTQFGKPVTLSCSQTLNHNVMYWYQQKSSQAPKLLFHYYDKDFNNEADTPDNFQSRRPNTSFCFLDIRSPGLGDTAMYLCATSRDLPGTQHFGDGTRLSIL.

The genes are TRBV10-3 and TRBJ2-5; D gene ambiguous. Germline loops: CDR1 ENHRY, CDR2 SYGVKD. The CDR3 runs to 15 residues. The V and J ends lost 0 bases and 5 bases respectively, with 13 bases between them. CDR3 loop: CAISESNRVWETQYF. The DNA for the CDR3 is TGTGCCATCAGTGAGTCGAATAGAGTTTGGGAGACCCAGTACTTC.

This clonotype was seen a handful of times. This chain links TRBV4-3 with TRBJ2-1; D possibly corresponds to TRBD1 (6 bases). The V and J ends lost 0 bases and 5 bases respectively, with 11 bases between them. This CDR3 contains 15 residues. CDR1 and CDR2 from the germline V gene are LGHNA and YSLEER. The CDR3, as DNA: TGCGCCAGCAGCCAAGATTTGGGGACAAACAATGAGCAGTTCTTC. This translates into CASSQDLGTNNEQFF.

The rearrangement joins TRBV7-2 to TRBJ2-2; D is unresolved. The germline V gene encodes CDR1 SGHTA and CDR2 FQGNSA. This CDR3 region has 14 residues. Deletions cut 1 base from V and 4 bases from J, with 7 bases between. The CDR3 here is CASSLVQSTGELFF. The CDR3 DNA reads as TGTGCCAGCAGCTTAGTCCAGTCCACCGGGGAGCTGTTTTTT.